This T cell receptor (beta chain) appears in the sequencing data of a study of T cells in narcolepsy. Study-wide findings and caveats: Same-patient CSF and blood CD4+ T cell clonotypes included HCRT-specific and TRIB2-specific autoreactive ones.

The data were produced by immunoSEQ multiplex PCR, yet TCRdb's version contains in-frame clones alone and is incomplete. The sample holds about 35,000 clones, approximately 80% seen once. Germline loops: CDR1 MGHRA, CDR2 YSYEKL. Deletions cut 3 bases from V and 1 base from J, with 13 bases between. The CDR3 runs 16 residues. With respect to this clone: Its antigen is still unknown.

This TCR was sampled from a human donor in good health. Specimen: memory (CD45RA-) CD4+ T cells from blood. The V and J genes are TRBV4-1 and TRBJ2-1; a weak D match, TRBD2 (5 bases). The CDR3 DNA reads TGCGCCAGCAGCCAGAGAAGCGGTTGGTCCTACAATGAGCAGTTCTTC. As protein: CASSQRSGWSYNEQFF.